Listed below are T cell receptor beta chains from one sample, sequenced in a study of cytomegalovirus exposure and HLA in healthy donors. Method: immunoSEQ multiplex PCR; TCRdb's copy keeps in-frame clones and lacks some. The data hold about 220,000 clones, with approximately 80% observed a single time. The sample consisted of PBMCs. The origin of the receptors is a boy aged 2-9 years in good health and CMV-seronegative. The CDR3 runs from the conserved cysteine through the conserved F or W. D genes are given only for firm matches. Expanded clones get a size class; other rows say once, few or many, or leave the size out.

j_gene | v_gene | d_gene | abundance | CDR3nt | CDR3aa
TRBJ2-4 | TRBV5-6 | TRBD1 | NA | TGTGCCAGCAGCCGAGGGGGACAGGGGAGAAACATTCAGTACTTC | CASSRGGQGRNIQYF
TRBJ1-2 | TRBV30 | NA | NA | TGTGCCTGGAGTGTAGGATGGAGGGTTGGCTACACCTTC | CAWSVGWRVGYTF
TRBJ2-3 | TRBV27 | TRBD2 | once | TGTGCCAGCAGTCACGCTCTAGCGGGGTTTCCCACAGATACGCAGTATTTT | CASSHALAGFPTDTQYF
TRBJ1-5 | TRBV19 | NA | NA | TGTGCCAGTATGGAGAGTTACAATCAGCCCCAGCATTTT | CASMESYNQPQHF
TRBJ2-3 | TRBV5-1 | TRBD2 | NA | TGCGCCAGCAGCTTCGAACCCCTAGCGGGGCTAAGCACAGATACGCAGTATTTT | CASSFEPLAGLSTDTQYF
TRBJ2-7 | TRBV10-3 | NA | NA | TGTGCCATCAGTGCCCGGGTAACAGCGGAGGACTCCTACGAGCAGTACTTC | CAISARVTAEDSYEQYF
TRBJ1-1 | TRBV7-9 | TRBD1 | NA | TGTGCCAGCAGCCCGGGGACAGCCAGTAGTCCTTTCTTT | CASSPGTASSPFF
TRBJ1-5 | TRBV30 | NA | NA | TGTGCCTGGACAGGGGCGGCGAGTGATCAGCCCCAGCATTTT | CAWTGAASDQPQHF
TRBJ2-3 | TRBV6-5 | TRBD1 | NA | TGTGCCAGCAGTTACGGACCGGGACAGGGGGCAGATACGCAGTATTTT | CASSYGPGQGADTQYF
TRBJ2-2 | TRBV5-1 | NA | NA | TGCGCCAGCAGCTTATCGGCGGGGCGGGACACCGGGGAGCTGTTTTTT | CASSLSAGRDTGELFF
TRBJ2-7 | TRBV11-2 | NA | NA | TGTGCCAGCAGCCCACAAGACATATCAGCCTACGAGCAGTACTTC | CASSPQDISAYEQYF
TRBJ2-7 | TRBV19 | NA | once | TGTGCCAGTAGGCACAACAGGGAGGGAGAGCAGTACTTC | CASRHNREGEQYF
TRBJ1-1 | TRBV19 | TRBD1 | NA | TGTGCCAGTAGTCCTGGGACAGGAATGAACACTGAAGCTTTCTTT | CASSPGTGMNTEAFF
TRBJ1-1 | TRBV29-1 | NA | NA | TGCAGCGTTGTCGGTTCGTATGTGAACACTGAAGCTTTCTTT | CSVVGSYVNTEAFF
TRBJ2-7 | TRBV6-1 | TRBD2 | NA | TGTGCCAGCGGGGCTTCGGGGGGTAGCTCCTACGAGCAGTACTTC | CASGASGGSSYEQYF
TRBJ1-1 | TRBV20-1 | NA | NA | TGCAGTGCTCCACTTGCGGCTGAAGCTTTCTTT | CSAPLAAEAFF
TRBJ2-5 | TRBV10-3 | NA | once | TGTGCCATCAGAGAAGGGGAGGTCCAAGAGACCCAGTACTTC | CAIREGEVQETQYF
TRBJ2-1 | TRBV29-1 | NA | NA | TGCAGCGTTGGCGTGAGGCTAGCGCCGAGCTCCTACAATGAGCAGTTCTTC | CSVGVRLAPSSYNEQFF
TRBJ2-2 | TRBV7-3 | NA | NA | TGTGCCAGCAGCTTATCCAGGGAGGTTGTAACCGGGGAGCTGTTTTTT | CASSLSREVVTGELFF
TRBJ1-5 | TRBV18 | NA | NA | TGTGCCAGCTCGCGGGACCACATGTCCGGTCAGCCCCAGCATTTT | CASSRDHMSGQPQHF
TRBJ1-1 | TRBV30 | TRBD1 | few | TGTGCCTGGGGGTATACCGGGACAGGGAGGATGGACACTGAAGCTTTCTTT | CAWGYTGTGRMDTEAFF
TRBJ2-3 | TRBV9 | NA | NA | TGTGCCAGCAGCGCCTCAGGGGGCACAGATACGCAGTATTTT | CASSASGGTDTQYF
TRBJ1-5 | TRBV6-5 | TRBD1 | few | TGTGCCAGCAGCCGTGGACAGGGGCCCAAACATTTT | CASSRGQGPKHF
TRBJ1-3 | TRBV5-1 | NA | NA | TGCGCCAGCAGCTTGGTTTACGCCCAGGGGCCTGGAAACACCATATATTTT | CASSLVYAQGPGNTIYF
TRBJ1-3 | TRBV11-2 | TRBD1 | NA | TGTGCCAGCAGCTTAGGAACCATTGGGACAGGGGGCCCCGGAAACACCATATATTTT | CASSLGTIGTGGPGNTIYF
TRBJ1-2 | TRBV13 | NA | once | TGTGCCAGCAGCTCTCTAACAGGGCGAGAAGGCTACACCTTC | CASSSLTGREGYTF
TRBJ1-5 | TRBV7-7 | TRBD1 | NA | TGTGCTAGCAGCTTAGGGGGCCATCAGCCCCAGCATTTT | CASSLGGHQPQHF
TRBJ1-5 | TRBV27 | TRBD1 | once | TGTGCCAGCAGTTTTTCGGGACAGGGTAGCAATCAGCCCCAGCATTTT | CASSFSGQGSNQPQHF
TRBJ1-2 | TRBV7-9 | TRBD1 | NA | TGTGCCAGCAGCTTGAATGGACAGGGGCTTAATGGCTACACCTTC | CASSLNGQGLNGYTF
TRBJ2-5 | TRBV7-3 | NA | NA | TGTGCCAGCAGCTTGGGAGGGGGACAAGAGACCCAGTACTTC | CASSLGGGQETQYF
TRBJ2-7 | TRBV19 | NA | once | TGTGCCAGTAGTATAGCCGTATACTACGAGCAGTACTTC | CASSIAVYYEQYF
TRBJ2-1 | TRBV5-4 | TRBD2 | NA | TGTGCCAGCAGTCCACTAGCGGACTCCTACAATGAGCAGTTCTTC | CASSPLADSYNEQFF
TRBJ2-2 | TRBV5-1 | NA | few | TGCGCCAGCAGCCCCGGGACTCTGAACACCGGGGAGCTGTTTTTT | CASSPGTLNTGELFF
TRBJ1-2 | TRBV19 | TRBD1 | NA | TGTGCCAGTAGTATAGACCGGACAGGGGGCGACTATGGCTACACCTTC | CASSIDRTGGDYGYTF
TRBJ2-1 | TRBV9 | NA | NA | TGTGCCAGCAGCGTAGGTGGGGAGTATAATGAGCAGTTCTTC | CASSVGGEYNEQFF
TRBJ2-7 | TRBV6-1 | TRBD2 | NA | TGTGCCAGCGTGCCGGGAGGTTCTTCCTACGAGCAGTACTTC | CASVPGGSSYEQYF
TRBJ2-5 | TRBV27 | NA | NA | TGTGCCAGCAGCCTTCAGGACCGGGGGGAGACCCAGTACTTC | CASSLQDRGETQYF
TRBJ2-2 | TRBV27 | NA | NA | TGTGCCAGCAGTTCCTTGGGACACGGAGTAAACACCGGGGAGCTGTTTTTT | CASSSLGHGVNTGELFF
TRBJ1-2 | TRBV30 | TRBD1 | NA | TGTGCCTGGAGCGCGACAGGGGGAGAAGGCTACACCTTC | CAWSATGGEGYTF
TRBJ2-2 | TRBV5-1 | NA | NA | TGCGCCAGCCGGAGAACAGGGAGTAACACCGGGGAGCTGTTTTTT | CASRRTGSNTGELFF
TRBJ1-1 | TRBV6-5 | TRBD1 | NA | TGTGCCAGCAGCCCACGACAGGGAGTGAACACTGAAGCTTTCTTT | CASSPRQGVNTEAFF
TRBJ2-7 | TRBV7-2 | TRBD2 | NA | TGTGCCACCCGACTAGCGGGAGTGAGTGAGCAGTACTTC | CATRLAGVSEQYF
TRBJ2-2 | TRBV5-1 | NA | NA | TGCGCCAGCACACACGGCACGGGGTACACCGGGGAGCTGTTTTTT | CASTHGTGYTGELFF
TRBJ2-3 | TRBV19 | NA | NA | TGTGCCAGTAGTATATGGACTAGCACAGATACGCAGTATTTT | CASSIWTSTDTQYF
TRBJ2-3 | TRBV13 | TRBD1 | NA | TGTGCTGCGGACAGGTACACAGATACGCAGTATTTT | CAADRYTDTQYF
TRBJ1-3 | TRBV20-1 | NA | few | TGCAGTGCCCCAGTTGGAAACACCATATATTTT | CSAPVGNTIYF
TRBJ2-7 | TRBV29-1 | NA | NA | TGCAGCGTAGGGGGGGGTGACGAGCAGTACTTC | CSVGGGDEQYF
TRBJ1-5 | TRBV2 | NA | NA | TGTGCCAGCAGTCGCGGGGGCGGACAGCCCCAGCATTTT | CASSRGGGQPQHF
TRBJ1-2 | TRBV30 | NA | NA | TGTGCCTGGATCAACCTCCGGGACACCGGGGGGAACTATGGCTACACCTTC | CAWINLRDTGGNYGYTF
TRBJ2-7 | TRBV27 | TRBD2 | NA | TGTGCCAGCAGACCGGGACTAGCGGGAACCTACGAGCAGTACTTC | CASRPGLAGTYEQYF
TRBJ2-7 | TRBV14 | NA | NA | TGTGCCAGCAGCCCCTACCGAGGCGAGCAGTACTTC | CASSPYRGEQYF
TRBJ2-7 | TRBV27 | NA | NA | TGTGCCAGCAGTGGCCGGACGGGGGCCTACGAGCAGTACTTC | CASSGRTGAYEQYF